These 2 T cell receptor beta chains were sequenced from one sample in a study of PD-1 blockade in classical Hodgkin lymphoma (dated by TCRdb to 2019 to 2021). In light of the paper, this sample's time point label describes: newly diagnosed, previously untreated cHL patient sample. The receptor library was made with the immunoSEQ multiplex PCR assay. Sourced from immuneACCESS, this table was stored by TCRdb with only in-frame sequences that have V and J called. A share of the clones is absent; for the studies checked, an unresolved V gene accounts for under half, and the remainder has no known explanation. For this sample the table gives roughly 77,000 clones, of which roughly 93% were detected only once. Of the sample, roughly 2.5% is held by the ten largest clones. Input material: peripheral blood mononuclear cells (PBMCs). Receptors originate from a human donor with classical Hodgkin lymphoma.

This clone came up once. J is TRBJ1-5 and V is TRBV19; D might be TRBD1 (5 bases). The CDR3 contains 16 residues. V shed 5 bases and J shed 0 bases, with 14 bases lying between them. Germline values: CDR1 LNHDA, CDR2 SQIVND (reference sequence). CDR3 sequence reads: CASSASDTYSNQPQHF. Here the CDR3 DNA reads TGTGCCAGTAGTGCCTCGGACACATATAGCAATCAGCCCCAGCATTTT.

The chain has TRBV25-1 and TRBJ1-4; D gene uncertain. The CDR3 runs to 11 residues. With 0 bases removed from V and 8 bases from J, the gap between germline ends came to 1 base. Looked up from germline, CDR1 is MGHDK and CDR2 is SYGVNS. For the CDR3, the DNA is TGTGCCAGCAGTGAATACGAAAAACTGTTTTTT. It is translated as CASSEYEKLFF.